This T cell receptor beta chain comes out of a study of blood T cell repertoires in COVID-19. Original processing notes: Reference gene primer amplification gave estimated nucleated cell counts. TCRdb keeps only in-frame clones here, not all; method: immunoSEQ multiplex PCR. The V and J calls and clone size were taken over from that table, and D and trimming were inferred from the DNA. The data contain about 200,000 clones, about 88% of them singletons. This clone has just one count. This CDR3 spans 16 amino acids. Between the trimmed V and J ends, which lost 3 bases and 3 bases, there was a span of 14 bases. Germline V gives CDR1 LNHDA, CDR2 SQIVND (reference sequence).

The material sequenced was PBMCs or T cells enriched from blood (not recorded which). The chain links TRBV19 to TRBJ2-2; possible D gene TRBD2, 6 bases. This TCR was sampled from a woman aged 35 to 49 with acute COVID-19. DNA of the CDR3: TGTGCCAGTAGTATTGTGGGGGGTCGGTACACCGGGGAGCTGTTTTTT. This gives the protein CASSIVGGRYTGELFF.